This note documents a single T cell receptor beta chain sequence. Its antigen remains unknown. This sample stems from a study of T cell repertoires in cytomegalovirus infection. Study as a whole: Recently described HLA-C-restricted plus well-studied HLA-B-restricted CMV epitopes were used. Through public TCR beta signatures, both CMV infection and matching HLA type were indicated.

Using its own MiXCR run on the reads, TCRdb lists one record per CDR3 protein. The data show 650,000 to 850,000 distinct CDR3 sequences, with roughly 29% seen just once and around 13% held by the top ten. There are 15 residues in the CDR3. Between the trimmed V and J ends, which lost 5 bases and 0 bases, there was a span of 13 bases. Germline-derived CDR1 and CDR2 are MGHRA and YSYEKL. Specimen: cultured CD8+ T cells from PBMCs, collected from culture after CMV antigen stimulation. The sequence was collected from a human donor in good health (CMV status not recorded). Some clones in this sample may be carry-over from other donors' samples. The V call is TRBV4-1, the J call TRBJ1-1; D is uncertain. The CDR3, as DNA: TGCGCCAGCAGCTTAGAACCCCCAATGAACACTGAAGCTTTCTTT. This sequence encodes CASSLEPPMNTEAFF.